Listed here are 8 T cell receptor beta chains from one sample, sequenced in a study of CD8 T cells in ankylosing spondylitis. The antigens for these receptors are not known. Points from the study as a whole: Characteristic of ankylosing spondylitis blood, it appeared, was a TCR beta motif comprising 7 to 9 highly homologous variants.

A single record per CDR3 protein comes from TCRdb applying MiXCR to the 5' RACE reads. The sample carries fewer than 650,000 distinct CDR3 sequences, over 9.5% recorded once. The sequenced material came from blood, either unsorted or a sorted T cell fraction (not recorded which). These receptors originate from a male donor with ankylosing spondylitis.

The chain joins TRBV10-2 to TRBJ1-5, with 7 nucleotides matching TRBD1. Per the germline V gene, CDR1 is WSHSY and CDR2 is SAAADI. The CDR3 extends over 14 amino acids. J gave up 7 bases and V 6 bases, and 9 bases lay outside the gene matches. CDR3 in amino acids: CASRLTGRGQPQHF. Here the CDR3 DNA reads TGCGCCAGCAGACTGACAGGGCGAGGGCAGCCCCAGCATTTT.

V gene TRBV5-1 combines with J gene TRBJ2-7; 7 nucleotides line up with TRBD2. Trimming removed 0 bases from V and 6 bases from J; junction bases left unmatched: 6. Germline values: CDR1 SGHRS, CDR2 YFSETQ. CDR3 size: 14 residues. The CDR3 DNA sequence: TGCGCCAGCAGCTTGGAGAGACTAGCATCCGAGCAGTACTTC. Its translation: CASSLERLASEQYF.

Only a few counts were recorded for this clonotype. The rearrangement joins TRBV3-1 to TRBJ1-4, with no clear D. The CDR3 is made up of 12 amino acids. V lost 4 bases and J 8 bases, leaving 8 bases between the germline ends. CDR1 is LGHDT, CDR2 YNNKEL, per germline (reference sequence). The CDR3 loop is CASSPQSEKLFF. DNA of the CDR3: TGTGCCAGCAGCCCCCAATCAGAAAAACTGTTTTTT.

This clonotype was observed many times. The genes are TRBV29-1 and TRBJ1-1, with a weak D call TRBD1 (5 bases). The CDR3 is 12 amino acids. The V gene lost 3 bases and the J gene lost 1 base, with 6 bases spanning the gap. In germline, CDR1 is SQVTM, CDR2 ANQGSEA. The CDR3 region has the DNA TGCAGCGTTGACAGGGAGAACACTGAAGCTTTCTTT. Translating gives CSVDRENTEAFF. The whole variable domain, filled in from reference TRBV29-1 and TRBJ1-1, reads SAVISQKPSRDICQRGTSLTIQCQVDSQVTMMFWYRQQPGQSLTLIATANQGSEATYESGFVIDKFPISRPNLTFSTLTVSNMSPEDSSIYLCSVDRENTEAFFGQGTRLTVV.

V gene TRBV6-2 or TRBV6-3 combines with J gene TRBJ2-7; 15 bases agree with TRBD2. In germline, CDR1 is MNHEY, CDR2 SVGEGT. The junction had 6 bases not matched to a gene; V was cut back by 6 bases and J by 3 bases. This CDR3 has 16 amino acids. The CDR3 here is CASSQPGLAGGYEQYV. CDR3 nucleotide sequence: TGTGCCAGCAGCCAACCGGGACTAGCGGGAGGCTACGAGCAGTACGTC.

J is TRBJ2-7 and V is TRBV6-6, with TRBD1 matching 10 bases. The CDR3 has 13 amino acids. Trimming removed 7 bases from V and 5 bases from J; junction bases left unmatched: 5. Germline values: CDR1 MNHNY, CDR2 SVGAGI (reference sequence). The CDR3 coding sequence is TGTGCCAGCAAGGGGACAGGGGTCCACGAGCAGTACTTC. Its translation is CASKGTGVHEQYF.

The rearrangement joins TRBV11-2 to TRBJ2-7; TRBD2 matches 14 bases. J was trimmed by 7 bases and V by 1 base; bases with no gene match: 6. CDR1 is SGHAT, CDR2 FQNNGV, per germline. The CDR3 is 16 amino acids. Here the CDR3 DNA reads TGTGCCAGCAGCTTAGTGGGACTAGCGGGGGAAACTGAGCAGTACTTC. Amino acid sequence: CASSLVGLAGETEQYF.

This clonotype has only a few counts. The J gene is TRBJ1-5, the V gene TRBV28, with D maybe TRBD1 (6 bases). The germline gives CDR1 MDHEN, CDR2 SYDVKM. There are 15 residues in the CDR3. V was clipped by 6 bases and J by 5 bases, with 17 bases between them. In DNA, the CDR3 is TGTGCCAGCAGCCAGGACAGCCGGCTATATCAGCCCCAGCATTTT. This codes for CASSQDSRLYQPQHF.